This T cell receptor (beta chain) was identified during a study of CD4 T cells in relation to SARS-CoV-2 and coronaviruses. About this clone: Antigen unknown.

Trimming removed 6 bases from V and 9 bases from J; junction bases left unmatched: 4. This CDR3 spans 11 amino acids. Germline CDR1 MNHNY, CDR2 SVGAGI (reference sequence). Assay used: immunoSEQ multiplex PCR; TCRdb lists only in-frame clones, some missing. There are 38,000 or so clones in the sample; about three quarters occur only once, and roughly 22% lies in the top ten. Material: memory CD4+ T cells from PBMCs, cultured in vitro. The chain couples TRBV6-6 to TRBJ1-2; TRBD1 matches 7 bases. The TCR comes from an adult with COVID-19. CDR3: CASRGQWRYTF. CDR3 nucleotide sequence: TGTGCCAGCAGGGGACAGTGGCGCTACACCTTC.